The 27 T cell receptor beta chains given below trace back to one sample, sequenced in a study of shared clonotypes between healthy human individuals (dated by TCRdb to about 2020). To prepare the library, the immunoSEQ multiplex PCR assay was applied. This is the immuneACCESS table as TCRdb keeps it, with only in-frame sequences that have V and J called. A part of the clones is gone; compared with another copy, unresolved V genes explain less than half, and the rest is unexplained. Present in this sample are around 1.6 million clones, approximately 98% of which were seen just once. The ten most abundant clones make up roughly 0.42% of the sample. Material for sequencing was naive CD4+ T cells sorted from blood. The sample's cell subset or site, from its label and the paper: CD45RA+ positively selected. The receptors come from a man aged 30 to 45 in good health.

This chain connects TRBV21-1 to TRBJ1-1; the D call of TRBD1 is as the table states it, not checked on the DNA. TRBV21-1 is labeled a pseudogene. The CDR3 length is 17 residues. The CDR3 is CASSKRITWDRGTEAFF. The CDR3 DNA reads TGTGCCAGCAGCAAACGGATTACTTGGGACAGGGGCACTGAAGCTTTCTTT.

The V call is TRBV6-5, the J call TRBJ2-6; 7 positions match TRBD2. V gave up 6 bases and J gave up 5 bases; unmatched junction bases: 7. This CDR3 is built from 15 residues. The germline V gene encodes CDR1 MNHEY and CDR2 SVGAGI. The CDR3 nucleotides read TGTGCCAGCAGCCCCCCCGGGACTAGGGCCAACGTCCTGACTTTC. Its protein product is CASSPPGTRANVLTF.

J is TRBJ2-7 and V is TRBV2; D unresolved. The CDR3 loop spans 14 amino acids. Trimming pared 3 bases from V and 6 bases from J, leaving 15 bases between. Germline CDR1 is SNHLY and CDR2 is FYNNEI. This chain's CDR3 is CASSDAGSLTEQYF. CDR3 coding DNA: TGTGCCAGCAGTGACGCAGGCTCGCTTACCGAGCAGTACTTC.

The CDR3 region is CASSFKGAGANVLTF. CDR3 DNA sequence: TGTGCCAGCAGCTTCAAGGGAGCTGGGGCCAACGTCCTGACTTTC. This rearrangement joins TRBV11-3 to TRBJ2-6; D may be TRBD2 (5 bases). V was clipped by 3 bases and J by 2 bases, with 8 bases between them. The CDR3 runs to 15 residues. CDR1 is SGHNT, CDR2 YENEEA, per germline.

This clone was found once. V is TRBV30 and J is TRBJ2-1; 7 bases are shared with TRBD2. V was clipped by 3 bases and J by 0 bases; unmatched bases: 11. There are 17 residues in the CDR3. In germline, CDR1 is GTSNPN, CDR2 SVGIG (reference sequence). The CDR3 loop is CAWSDRGVAYSYNEQFF. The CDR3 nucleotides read TGTGCCTGGAGCGACCGGGGGGTAGCGTACTCCTACAATGAGCAGTTCTTC.

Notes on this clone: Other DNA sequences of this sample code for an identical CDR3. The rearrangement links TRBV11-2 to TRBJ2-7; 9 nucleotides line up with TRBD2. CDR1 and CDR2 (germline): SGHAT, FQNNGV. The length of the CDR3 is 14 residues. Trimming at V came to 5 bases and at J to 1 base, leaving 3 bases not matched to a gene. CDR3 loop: CASSPGLASYEQYF. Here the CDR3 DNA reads TGTGCCAGCAGCCCCGGACTAGCGTCCTACGAGCAGTACTTC.

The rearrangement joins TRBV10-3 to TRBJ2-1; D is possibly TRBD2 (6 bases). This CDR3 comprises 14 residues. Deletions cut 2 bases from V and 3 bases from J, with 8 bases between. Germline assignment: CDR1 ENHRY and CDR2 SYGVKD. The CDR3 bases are TGTGCCATCAGTGAGGGCGGGATCTACAATGAGCAGTTCTTC. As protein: CAISEGGIYNEQFF.

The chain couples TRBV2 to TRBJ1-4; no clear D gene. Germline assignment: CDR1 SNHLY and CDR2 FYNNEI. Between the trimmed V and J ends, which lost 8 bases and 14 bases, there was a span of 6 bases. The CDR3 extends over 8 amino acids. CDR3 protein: CASVNLFF. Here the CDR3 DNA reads TGTGCCAGCGTAAATCTGTTTTTT.

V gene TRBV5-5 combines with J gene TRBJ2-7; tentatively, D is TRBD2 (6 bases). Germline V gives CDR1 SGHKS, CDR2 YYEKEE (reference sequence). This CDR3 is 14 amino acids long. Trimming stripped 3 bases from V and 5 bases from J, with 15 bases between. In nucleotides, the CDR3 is TGTGCCAGCAGCTCAGCGGGCAGGATCGACGAGCAGTACTTC. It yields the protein CASSSAGRIDEQYF.

The CDR3 region has the DNA TGCGCCAGCAGCCAAGATTGGGACAGGTATTCCTACGAGCAGTACTTC. It codes for CASSQDWDRYSYEQYF. The chain links TRBV4-3 to TRBJ2-7; 8 bases match TRBD1. Germline-derived CDR1 and CDR2 are LGHNA and YSLEER. There are 16 residues in the CDR3. With 0 bases clipped from V and 1 base from J, the junction kept 5 bases outside the gene matches.

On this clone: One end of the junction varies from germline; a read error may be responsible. The CDR3 spells CASSLTAYEQYF. CDR3 in DNA: TGTGCCAGCAGCCTGACTGCCTACGAGCAGTACTTC. V gene TRBV4-1 combines with J gene TRBJ2-7; D gene uncertain. CDR3 length: 12 amino acids. Germline V gives CDR1 MGHRA, CDR2 YSYEKL.

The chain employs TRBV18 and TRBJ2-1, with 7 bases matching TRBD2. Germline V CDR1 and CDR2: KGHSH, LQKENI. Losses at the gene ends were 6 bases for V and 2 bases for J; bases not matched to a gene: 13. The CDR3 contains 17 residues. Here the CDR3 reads CASSLKTQGGTYNEQFF. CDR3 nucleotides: TGTGCCAGCTCCCTCAAAACGCAGGGAGGGACCTACAATGAGCAGTTCTTC.

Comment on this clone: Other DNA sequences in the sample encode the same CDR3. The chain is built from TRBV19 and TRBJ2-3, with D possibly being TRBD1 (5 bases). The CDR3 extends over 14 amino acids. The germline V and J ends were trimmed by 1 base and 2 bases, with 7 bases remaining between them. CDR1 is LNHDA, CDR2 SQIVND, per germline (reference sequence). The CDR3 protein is CASSIGQNTDTQYF. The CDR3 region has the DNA TGTGCCAGTAGTATAGGACAGAACACAGATACGCAGTATTTT.

The CDR3 DNA follows: TGTGCCAGCTCACCCCTGGCGGTTAATGAAAAACTGTTTTTT. Translated: CASSPLAVNEKLFF. The chain employs TRBV18 and TRBJ1-4; D remains ambiguous. CDR3 size: 14 residues. Trimming took 3 bases from V and 4 from J, leaving 9 bases between them. In germline, CDR1 is KGHSH, CDR2 LQKENI.

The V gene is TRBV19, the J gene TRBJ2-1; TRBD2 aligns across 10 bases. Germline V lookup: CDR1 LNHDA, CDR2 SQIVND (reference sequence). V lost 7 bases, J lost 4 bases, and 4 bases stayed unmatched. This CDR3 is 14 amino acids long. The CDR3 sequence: CASTTGLAYNEQFF. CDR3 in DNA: TGTGCCAGTACAACGGGACTAGCGTACAATGAGCAGTTCTTC.

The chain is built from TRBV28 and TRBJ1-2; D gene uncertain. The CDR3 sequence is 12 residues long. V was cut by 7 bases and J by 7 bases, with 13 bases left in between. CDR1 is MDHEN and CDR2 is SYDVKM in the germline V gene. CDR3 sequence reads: CASTIPPGGYTF. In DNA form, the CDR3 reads TGTGCCAGCACCATTCCGCCAGGTGGCTACACCTTC.

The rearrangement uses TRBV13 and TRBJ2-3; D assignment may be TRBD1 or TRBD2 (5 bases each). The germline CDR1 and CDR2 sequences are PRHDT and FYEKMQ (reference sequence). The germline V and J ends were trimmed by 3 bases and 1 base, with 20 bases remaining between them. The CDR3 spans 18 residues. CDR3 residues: CASSFRDPLRRGTDTQYF. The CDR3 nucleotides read TGTGCCAGCAGCTTCCGGGACCCCCTCCGCCGAGGCACAGATACGCAGTATTTT.

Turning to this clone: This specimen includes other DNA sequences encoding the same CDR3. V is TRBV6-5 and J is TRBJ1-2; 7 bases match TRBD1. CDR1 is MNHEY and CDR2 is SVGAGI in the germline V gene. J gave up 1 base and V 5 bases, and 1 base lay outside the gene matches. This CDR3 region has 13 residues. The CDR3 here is CASSRDSNYGYTF. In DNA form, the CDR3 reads TGTGCCAGCAGTCGGGACAGTAACTATGGCTACACCTTC.

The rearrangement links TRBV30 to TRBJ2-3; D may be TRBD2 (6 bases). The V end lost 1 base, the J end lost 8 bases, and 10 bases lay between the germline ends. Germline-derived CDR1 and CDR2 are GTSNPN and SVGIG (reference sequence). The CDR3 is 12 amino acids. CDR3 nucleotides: TGTGCCTGGAGTGCCGGGGGAGGTACGCAGTATTTT. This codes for CAWSAGGGTQYF.

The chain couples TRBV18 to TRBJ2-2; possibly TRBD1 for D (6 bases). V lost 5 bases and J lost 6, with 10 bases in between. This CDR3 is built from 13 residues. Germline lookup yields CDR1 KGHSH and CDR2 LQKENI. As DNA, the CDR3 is TGTGCCAGCTCAGATGACAGGCCCGGGGAGCTGTTTTTT. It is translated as CASSDDRPGELFF.

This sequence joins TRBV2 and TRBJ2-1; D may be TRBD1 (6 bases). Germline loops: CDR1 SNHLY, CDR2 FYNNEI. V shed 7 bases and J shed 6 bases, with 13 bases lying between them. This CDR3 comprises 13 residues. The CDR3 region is CASIGRGANEQFF. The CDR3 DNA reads TGTGCCAGCATAGGCAGGGGAGCCAATGAGCAGTTCTTC.

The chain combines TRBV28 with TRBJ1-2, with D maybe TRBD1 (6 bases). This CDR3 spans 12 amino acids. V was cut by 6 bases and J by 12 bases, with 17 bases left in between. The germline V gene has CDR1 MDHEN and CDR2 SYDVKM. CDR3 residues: CASSPSQGGNTF. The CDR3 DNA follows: TGTGCCAGCAGCCCCTCACAGGGAGGTAACACCTTC.

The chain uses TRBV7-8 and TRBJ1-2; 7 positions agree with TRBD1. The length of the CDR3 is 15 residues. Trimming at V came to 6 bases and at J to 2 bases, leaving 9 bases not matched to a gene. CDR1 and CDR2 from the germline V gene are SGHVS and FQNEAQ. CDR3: CASRPDRAENYGYTF. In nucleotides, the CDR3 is TGTGCCAGCAGACCCGACAGGGCCGAGAACTATGGCTACACCTTC.

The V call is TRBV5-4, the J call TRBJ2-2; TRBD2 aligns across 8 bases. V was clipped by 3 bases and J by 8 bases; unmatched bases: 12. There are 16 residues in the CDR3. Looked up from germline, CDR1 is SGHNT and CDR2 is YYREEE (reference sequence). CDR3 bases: TGTGCCAGCAGCTCGAGAAGCGGGAGCGCTTGGGGGGAGCTGTTTTTT. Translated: CASSSRSGSAWGELFF.

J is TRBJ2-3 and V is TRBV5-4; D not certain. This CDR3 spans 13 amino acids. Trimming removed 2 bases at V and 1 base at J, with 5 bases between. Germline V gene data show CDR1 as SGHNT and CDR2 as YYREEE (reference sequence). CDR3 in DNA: TGTGCCAGCAGCTTCGGGCGCACAGATACGCAGTATTTT. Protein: CASSFGRTDTQYF.

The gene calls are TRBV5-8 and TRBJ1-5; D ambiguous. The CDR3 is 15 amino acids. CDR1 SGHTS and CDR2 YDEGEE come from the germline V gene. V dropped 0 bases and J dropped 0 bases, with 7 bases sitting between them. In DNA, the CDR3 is TGTGCCAGCAGCTTGGGGCATAATAGCAATCAGCCCCAGCATTTT. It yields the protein CASSLGHNSNQPQHF. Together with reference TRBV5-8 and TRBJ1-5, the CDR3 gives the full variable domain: EAGVTQSPTHLIKTRGQQATLRCSPISGHTSVYWYQQALGLGLQFLLWYDEGEERNRGNFPPRFSGRQFPNYSSELNVNALELEDSALYLCASSLGHNSNQPQHFGDGTRLSIL.

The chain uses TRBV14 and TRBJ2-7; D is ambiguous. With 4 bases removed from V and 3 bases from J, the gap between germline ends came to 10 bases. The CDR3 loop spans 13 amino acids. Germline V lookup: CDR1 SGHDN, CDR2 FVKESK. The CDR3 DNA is TGTGCCAGCAGCCGTCAAGGGAACTACGAGCAGTACTTC. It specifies CASSRQGNYEQYF. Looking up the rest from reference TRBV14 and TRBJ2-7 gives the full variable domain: EAGVTQFPSHSVIEKGQTVTLRCDPISGHDNLYWYRRVMGKEIKFLLHFVKESKQDESGMPNNRFLAERTGGTYSTLKVQPAELEDSGVYFCASSRQGNYEQYFGPGTRLTVT.